This TCR beta chain was sequenced in a study of blood T cell repertoires in COVID-19. Study background: The United States, Italy and Spain were the sources of the acute and convalescent COVID-19 samples. PBMCs, B-cell-depleted T cells, or T cells provided the cDNA or gDNA that made up the material.

As processed by the authors: Amplification from reference gene primers served as the basis for estimated nucleated cell counts. The assay was immunoSEQ multiplex PCR, and TCRdb's table has in-frame clones only and misses some. That table is the source of V, J and clone size, and D and trimming were worked out from the DNA. This table has 150,000 to 200,000 clones, around nine tenths appearing once. This receptor was identified in a human donor in a cohort sampled during active COVID-19. Sequencing input: peripheral blood.

The CDR3 protein is CASSLALSGANVLTF. DNA for the CDR3: TGCGCCAGCAGCTTGGCTCTTTCTGGGGCCAACGTCCTGACTTTC. V and J are TRBV5-1 and TRBJ2-6; D gene unclear. This CDR3 region has 15 residues. Germline V gives CDR1 SGHRS, CDR2 YFSETQ. Trimming left V 0 bases short and J 1 base short, with 5 bases between.